Below are 30 T cell receptor beta chains sequenced from a single sample in a study of relationships among human T cell subsets. CD4+CD25+ regulatory T cells came from anti-CD25 bead selection of positively selected CD4+ cells. From mRNA, alpha and beta CDR3 regions were amplified using semiquantitative ARM-PCR. Tagged nested gene-specific primers were used first, then communal superprimers amplified exponentially. TCRdb reprocessed the multiplex PCR reads via MiXCR and lists one record per CDR3 protein. The sample carries about 14,000 distinct CDR3 sequences, 50% to 75% recorded once. The material sequenced was Tregs sorted from blood. All receptors derive from a man aged 40-49 years in good health.

The chain is built from TRBV19 and TRBJ1-6, with D perhaps matching TRBD1 (5 bases). Germline CDR1 reads LNHDA; CDR2 reads SQIVND (reference sequence). This CDR3 is built from 16 residues. V was trimmed by 4 bases and J by 6 bases, leaving 16 bases between them. CDR3 nucleotide sequence: TGTGCCAGTAGTACCTCCGGGACTCGGGGTAATTCACCCCTCCACTTT. It is translated as CASSTSGTRGNSPLHF.

This clonotype was counted only a few times. The chain recombines TRBV20-1 with TRBJ2-5; 8 bases align to TRBD2. Unmatched junction bases numbered 7, after V lost 1 base and J lost 3 bases. This CDR3 spans 15 amino acids. Looked up from germline, CDR1 is DFQATT and CDR2 is SNEGSKA (reference sequence). The CDR3 region has the DNA TGCAGTGCTAGAGGACTAGCGATTGGGAAAGAGACCCAGTACTTC. As protein: CSARGLAIGKETQYF.

The chain has TRBV6-5 and TRBJ1-6; no clear D. The CDR3 totals 17 residues. The germline V gene encodes CDR1 MNHEY and CDR2 SVGAGI. With 2 bases removed from V and 1 base from J, the gap between germline ends came to 12 bases. CDR3 in DNA: TGTGCCAGCAGTTACAGTTCTCCGAGGTCCTATAATTCACCCCTCCACTTT. Its protein product is CASSYSSPRSYNSPLHF.

This clonotype was recorded a few times. The rearrangement uses TRBV11-3 and TRBJ2-1, with 9 positions matching TRBD1. V shed 4 bases, J shed 3 bases, and the junction held 7 bases outside the gene matches. CDR1 and CDR2 from the germline V gene are SGHNT and YENEEA. This CDR3 region has 16 residues. The CDR3 nucleotides read TGTGCCAGCAGCTCCAAGCCGGGACAGGGCTACAATGAGCAGTTCTTC. Protein product: CASSSKPGQGYNEQFF.

The CDR3 nucleotides read TGTGCCAGCAAGCAGGGAATGAACTATGGCTACACCTTC. Translated: CASKQGMNYGYTF. This chain uses TRBV2 with TRBJ1-2; D might be TRBD1 (5 bases). V dropped 7 bases and J dropped 2 bases, with 11 bases sitting between them. This CDR3 is built from 13 residues. Germline V gives CDR1 SNHLY, CDR2 FYNNEI.

The rearrangement links TRBV7-3 to TRBJ2-2, with D possibly being TRBD2 (6 bases). Germline values: CDR1 SGHTA, CDR2 FQGTGA. The CDR3 contains 15 residues. Trimming pared 5 bases from V and 0 bases from J, leaving 10 bases between. The CDR3 sequence is CASSLQRANTGELFF. The DNA for the CDR3 is TGTGCCAGCAGCCTCCAGCGGGCGAACACCGGGGAGCTGTTTTTT.

The chain couples TRBV10-3 to TRBJ1-2; unclear D gene. The CDR3 is 13 residues long. V was pared by 5 bases and J by 3 bases, with 10 bases between. Looked up from germline, CDR1 is ENHRY and CDR2 is SYGVKD. Here the CDR3 reads CAISKDNYYGYTF. CDR3 DNA: TGTGCCATCAGTAAGGATAACTACTATGGCTACACCTTC.

The chain recombines TRBV25-1 with TRBJ1-4, with a weak D call TRBD1 (5 bases). This CDR3 region has 14 residues. Trimming removed 6 bases at V and 5 bases at J, with 13 bases between. CDR1 MGHDK and CDR2 SYGVNS come from the germline V gene. In DNA, the CDR3 is TGTGCCAGCAGCCCCGGGACGGACAATGAAAAACTGTTTTTT. This sequence encodes CASSPGTDNEKLFF.

As DNA, the CDR3 is TGTGCCAGCATGACGCGGGAGTCTGGAACCTACGAGCAGTACTTC. Its protein product is CASMTRESGTYEQYF. This chain joins TRBV6-1 and TRBJ2-7; TRBD2 matches 7 bases. Looked up from germline, CDR1 is MNHNS and CDR2 is SASEGT. The length of the CDR3 is 15 residues. Trimming cost V 7 bases and J 2 bases; bases outside gene matches: 11.

V is TRBV28 and J is TRBJ2-2, with 12 bases aligning to TRBD2. After removal of 5 bases from V and 3 bases from J, the junction contained 7 bases not matched to a gene. CDR1 and CDR2 (germline): MDHEN, SYDVKM. The CDR3 loop spans 17 amino acids. CDR3 sequence (DNA): TGTGCCAGCAGTCGGACTAGCGGGATATCTTACACCGGGGAGCTGTTTTTT. Its protein is CASSRTSGISYTGELFF. Variable domain in full (rest from reference TRBV28 and TRBJ2-2): DVKVTQSSRYLVKRTGEKVFLECVQDMDHENMFWYRQDPGLGLRLIYFSYDVKMKEKGDIPEGYSVSREKKERFSLILESASTNQTSMYLCASSRTSGISYTGELFFGEGSRLTVL.

The CDR3 DNA reads as TGTGCCAGCAGTTTACAGGAGTATGGCTACACCTTC. Translation: CASSLQEYGYTF. The chain combines TRBV28 with TRBJ1-2; D gene ambiguous. Per the germline V gene, CDR1 is MDHEN and CDR2 is SYDVKM. Trimming cost V 2 bases and J 5 bases, with 6 bases left between them. The CDR3 runs to 12 residues.

This clonotype was counted between two and nine times. J is TRBJ2-3 and V is TRBV4-1; TRBD2 might be the D (6 bases). This CDR3 is built from 12 residues. CDR1 and CDR2 (germline): MGHRA, YSYEKL. V was cut by 4 bases and J by 10 bases, with 12 bases left in between. The CDR3 spells CASSPLGGSQYF. CDR3 bases: TGCGCCAGCAGCCCCCTGGGAGGTTCGCAGTATTTT.

This clonotype was picked up a small number of times. The chain uses TRBV6-5 and TRBJ2-2, with D unclear. The CDR3 contains 12 residues. CDR1 MNHEY and CDR2 SVGAGI come from the germline V gene. V was cut by 0 bases and J by 8 bases, with 4 bases left in between. CDR3: CASSYSAGELFF. CDR3 DNA sequence: TGTGCCAGCAGTTACTCCGCGGGGGAGCTGTTTTTT.

The rearrangement links TRBV11-2 to TRBJ2-7; D is undetermined. CDR1 is SGHAT and CDR2 is FQNNGV in the germline V gene. Trimming stripped 2 bases from V and 6 bases from J, with 8 bases between. The CDR3 extends over 12 amino acids. The CDR3 here is CASSLPPGEQYF. CDR3 DNA: TGTGCCAGCAGCTTACCCCCCGGCGAGCAGTACTTC.

The gene calls are TRBV20-1 and TRBJ2-1; 9 nucleotides match TRBD2. Trimming cost V 3 bases and J 4 bases; bases outside gene matches: 10. Germline CDR1 and CDR2: DFQATT and SNEGSKA (reference sequence). This CDR3 is 16 amino acids long. Written as DNA, the CDR3 is TGCAGTGCTAGGGTTGGCGGGAGGGCCCTTTACAATGAGCAGTTCTTC. This codes for CSARVGGRALYNEQFF.

CDR3 nucleotide sequence: TGTGCCAGCTCACCAGCTAGCGGGTCCTACAATGAGCAGTTCTTC. Protein product: CASSPASGSYNEQFF. The rearrangement joins TRBV18 to TRBJ2-1; 8 nucleotides match TRBD2. Germline-derived CDR1 and CDR2 are KGHSH and LQKENI. With 2 bases clipped from V and 1 base from J, the junction kept 1 base outside the gene matches. This CDR3 contains 15 residues.

The chain couples TRBV28 to TRBJ1-2; unclear D gene. Germline CDR1 MDHEN, CDR2 SYDVKM. This CDR3 has 13 amino acids. Trimming removed 4 bases from V and 4 bases from J, with 10 bases in between. For the CDR3, the DNA is TGTGCCAGCAGTTCCAGTAAGAGCTATGGCTACACCTTC. Its protein product is CASSSSKSYGYTF.

This clonotype was detected only once. V is TRBV30 and J is TRBJ2-1; TRBD2 matches at 13 bases. This CDR3 spans 14 amino acids. The V segment lost 8 bases and the J segment 9 bases; nucleotides outside the gene matches: 10. Looked up from germline, CDR1 is GTSNPN and CDR2 is SVGIG (reference sequence). Written as DNA, the CDR3 is TGTGCCGGGGCCCGGACTAGCGGGAGAACTGAGCAGTTCTTC. It encodes CAGARTSGRTEQFF.

The chain employs TRBV19 and TRBJ2-3; D possibly uses TRBD1 or TRBD2 (6 bases each). V was pared by 3 bases and J by 3 bases, with 10 bases between. The CDR3 is 14 residues long. From germline, CDR1 is LNHDA and CDR2 SQIVND (reference sequence). In DNA, the CDR3 is TGTGCCAGTAGTATGGGGGCGGGGACAGATACGCAGTATTTT. Protein sequence: CASSMGAGTDTQYF.

The CDR3 DNA is TGTGCCAGCAGCCAAGTAACAACGGGGACTAAAGCTTTCTTT. This translates into CASSQVTTGTKAFF. This sequence joins TRBV4-2 and TRBJ1-1; the D gene is possibly TRBD1 (5 bases). The germline gives CDR1 LGHNA, CDR2 YNFKEQ. The CDR3 has 14 amino acids. The ends were cut back, 1 base at V and 9 bases at J, with 15 bases in the middle.

J is TRBJ2-7 and V is TRBV11-2; D not certain. Trimming stripped 5 bases from V and 7 bases from J, with 9 bases between. The CDR3 length is 11 residues. Looked up from germline, CDR1 is SGHAT and CDR2 is FQNNGV. CDR3 amino acids: CASSPQREQYF. CDR3 coding DNA: TGTGCCAGCAGCCCGCAGAGAGAGCAGTACTTC. Filled out from reference TRBV11-2 and TRBJ2-7, the complete variable domain reads EAGVAQSPRYKIIEKRQSVAFWCNPISGHATLYWYQQILGQGPKLLIQFQNNGVVDDSQLPKDRFSAERLKGVDSTLKIQPAKLEDSAVYLCASSPQREQYFGPGTRLTVT.

There are a few counts of this clonotype. The chain uses TRBV14 and TRBJ2-7, with 7 bases matching TRBD1. V trimming: 5 bases; J trimming: 2 bases; junction bases outside the gene matches: 6. Germline V CDR1 and CDR2: SGHDN, FVKESK. The CDR3 runs 14 residues. Here the CDR3 DNA reads TGTGCCAGCAGCTCGCGGACAGGTCCCTACGAGCAGTACTTC. Its protein product is CASSSRTGPYEQYF.

This rearrangement joins TRBV28 to TRBJ2-3; possible D gene TRBD2, 5 bases. The length of the CDR3 is 14 residues. CDR1 MDHEN and CDR2 SYDVKM come from the germline V gene. Deletions cut 6 bases from V and 2 bases from J, with 12 bases between. CDR3 sequence (DNA): TGTGCCAGCAGCCCGGCCGGGGACACAGATACGCAGTATTTT. It yields the protein CASSPAGDTDTQYF.

The chain joins TRBV11-1 to TRBJ2-3; no reliable D call. Germline V CDR1 and CDR2: SGHAT, FQDESV (reference sequence). V was trimmed by 0 bases and J by 0 bases, leaving 4 bases between them. The CDR3 has 14 residues. The CDR3 reads CASSLAPSTDTQYF. CDR3 sequence (DNA): TGTGCCAGCAGCTTAGCGCCGAGCACAGATACGCAGTATTTT.

The rearrangement joins TRBV12-3 or TRBV12-4 to TRBJ2-6; no clear D gene. V lost 0 bases, J lost 1 base, and 7 bases lay in between. The CDR3 contains 16 residues. The CDR3 nucleotides are TGTGCCAGCAGTTTAGCGACCGGGTCTGGGGCCAACGTCCTGACTTTC. The encoded protein is CASSLATGSGANVLTF.

The CDR3 loop is CSARESLDRVTQYF. The CDR3 bases are TGCAGTGCTAGAGAGAGTCTCGATCGGGTGACCCAGTACTTC. The chain employs TRBV20-1 and TRBJ2-5, with no clear D. V was trimmed by 0 bases and J by 7 bases, leaving 15 bases between them. The germline V gene encodes CDR1 DFQATT and CDR2 SNEGSKA (reference sequence). The CDR3 contains 14 residues.

This clonotype has a handful of counts. The chain joins TRBV4-1 to TRBJ2-1; D perhaps matches TRBD1 (6 bases). The V and J ends lost 4 bases and 5 bases respectively, with 9 bases between them. This CDR3 has 13 amino acids. CDR1 is MGHRA and CDR2 is YSYEKL in the germline V gene. In DNA, the CDR3 is TGCGCCAGCAGCCTCACAGGGAACAATGAGCAGTTCTTC. Protein sequence: CASSLTGNNEQFF.

This chain links TRBV18 with TRBJ1-1, with no clear D. The CDR3 runs to 14 residues. The V gene's germline CDR1 is KGHSH and CDR2 LQKENI. V lost 2 bases and J 1 base, leaving 8 bases between the germline ends. The DNA for the CDR3 is TGTGCCAGCTCACCAACTAACCGGAACACTGAAGCTTTCTTT. This sequence encodes CASSPTNRNTEAFF.

In its sample, this clonotype was seen a few times. This CDR3 is CASSLGRDGHRGNPDTQYF. The CDR3 DNA reads as TGTGCCAGCAGCTTAGGGCGGGACGGCCATCGAGGCAATCCAGATACGCAGTATTTT. The chain carries TRBV13 and TRBJ2-3, with a possible D match to TRBD2 (6 bases). The V end lost 0 bases, the J end lost 4 bases, and 23 bases lay between the germline ends. The CDR3 totals 19 residues. Germline V gene sequence: CDR1 PRHDT, CDR2 FYEKMQ (reference sequence).

The rearrangement uses TRBV4-1 and TRBJ2-6, with 7 bases aligning to TRBD1. The CDR3 sequence is 18 residues long. V gave up 0 bases and J gave up 2 bases; unmatched junction bases: 7. Germline V gives CDR1 MGHRA, CDR2 YSYEKL. The CDR3 loop reads CASSQEGTVFAGANVLTF. CDR3 nucleotide sequence: TGCGCCAGCAGCCAAGAAGGGACAGTTTTCGCTGGGGCCAACGTCCTGACTTTC.